This is a list of T cell receptor beta chains from one sample in a study of T cells in Graves' hyperthyroidism and ophthalmopathy. TCRdb re-called the multiplex PCR reads with MiXCR, one entry per CDR3 protein. The sample has roughly 530,000 distinct CDR3 sequences, roughly 17% seen once. Input material: blood. These receptors originate from a woman between 18 and 29 years old with Graves' ophthalmopathy. Each CDR3 is given without its conserved first and last residue. Each record gives: CDR3 length, D gene, V gene, CDR3 protein. The D gene is left open where the match is weak.

13 | NA | TRBV7-7 | ASSLVGVAKNIQY
13 | NA | TRBV19 | ASSITGQMNTEAF
13 | TRBD2 | TRBV7-2 | ASSFGLAGEDTQY
15 | TRBD2 | TRBV29-1 | SVEDWTSGGPTDTQY
14 | NA | TRBV28 | ASSLSSIWANQPQH
14 | NA | TRBV2 | ASSEAGQGTVTEAF
13 | NA | TRBV5-6 | ASSFWELGTDTQY
13 | NA | TRBV7-8 | ASSTTTGSGEKLF
13 | TRBD2 | TRBV9 | ASSVGGGGSYEQY
15 | TRBD2 | TRBV4-1 | ASSLEASGGLTDTQY
13 | NA | TRBV20-1 | SASTGSGNTGELF
13 | NA | TRBV11-1 | ASSPKRYGADTQY
11 | TRBD1 | TRBV29-1 | SGRTGKGPEAF
14 | NA | TRBV7-6 | ASSLAGQNSGETQY
13 | NA | TRBV27 | ASSSLENREHEQY
11 | NA | TRBV5-1 | ASSFQGEDGYT